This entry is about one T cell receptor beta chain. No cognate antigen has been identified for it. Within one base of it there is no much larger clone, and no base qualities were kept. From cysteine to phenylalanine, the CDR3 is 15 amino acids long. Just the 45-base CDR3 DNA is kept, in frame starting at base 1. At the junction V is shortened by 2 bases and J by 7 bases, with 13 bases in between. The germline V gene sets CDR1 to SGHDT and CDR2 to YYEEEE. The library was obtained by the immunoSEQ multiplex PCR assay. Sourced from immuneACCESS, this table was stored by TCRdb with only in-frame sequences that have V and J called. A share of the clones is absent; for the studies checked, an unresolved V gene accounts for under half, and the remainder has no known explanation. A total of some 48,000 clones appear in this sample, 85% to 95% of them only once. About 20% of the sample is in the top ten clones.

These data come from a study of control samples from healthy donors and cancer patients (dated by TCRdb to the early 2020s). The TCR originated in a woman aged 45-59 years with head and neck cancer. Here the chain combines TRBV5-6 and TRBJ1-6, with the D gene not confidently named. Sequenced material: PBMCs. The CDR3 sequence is CASSFSVDYNSPLHF. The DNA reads TGTGCCAGCAGCTTTTCCGTAGATTACAATTCACCCCTCCACTTT.